This record looks at one T cell receptor (beta chain) sequence and its context. Per germline, CDR1 SGHTA and CDR2 FQGNSA. The V and J ends lost 5 bases and 4 bases respectively, with 17 bases between them. The CDR3 consists of 15 residues. Use of 60 Vbeta and 13 Jbeta primers characterized the PCR. Assay used: immunoSEQ multiplex PCR; TCRdb lists only in-frame clones, some missing. The sample has about 140,000 clones, about four fifths seen once. These data belong to a study of cytomegalovirus exposure and HLA in healthy donors. This sequence joins TRBV7-2 and TRBJ1-2; D perhaps matches TRBD1 (5 bases). Sequencing was carried out using PBMCs. The TCR sequence derives from a female donor in good health and CMV-seronegative. The DNA of the CDR3 is TGTGCCAGCAGCCCCCAAGGGGCACGGGTCTATGGCTACACCTTC. Its translation: CASSPQGARVYGYTF.